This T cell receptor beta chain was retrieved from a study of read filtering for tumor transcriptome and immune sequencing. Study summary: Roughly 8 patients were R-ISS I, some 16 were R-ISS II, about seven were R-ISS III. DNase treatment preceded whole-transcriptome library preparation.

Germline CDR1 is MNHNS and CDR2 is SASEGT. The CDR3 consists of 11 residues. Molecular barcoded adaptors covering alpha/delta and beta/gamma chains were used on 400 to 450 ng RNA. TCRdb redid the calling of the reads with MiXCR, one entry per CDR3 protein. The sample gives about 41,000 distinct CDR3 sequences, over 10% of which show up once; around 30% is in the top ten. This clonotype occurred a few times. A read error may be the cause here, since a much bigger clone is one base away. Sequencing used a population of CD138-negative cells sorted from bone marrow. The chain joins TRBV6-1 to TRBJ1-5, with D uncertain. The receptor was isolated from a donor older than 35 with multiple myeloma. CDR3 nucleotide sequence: TGTGCCAGCAGTGGCGATCAGCCCCGGCATTTT. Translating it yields CASSGDQPRHF.